This TCR beta chain was recorded in a study of OX40 agonist ivuxolimab in advanced cancers. The repertoire was sequenced with immunoSEQ multiplex PCR; TCRdb's copy has only in-frame clones and lacks some. The repertoire holds 75,000 to 95,000 clones, 70% to 90% seen once, with about 4.5% in the top ten. V lost 3 bases and J 4 bases, leaving 12 bases between the germline ends. Per germline, CDR1 SGHAT and CDR2 FQNNGV. This CDR3 has 14 amino acids. This sample comprised CD4+ or CD8+ T cells sorted from blood, obtained in a trial of the OX40 agonist ivuxolimab. The V gene is TRBV11-2, the J gene TRBJ1-2, with D possibly being TRBD1 (6 bases). This sequence was found in an adult with an advanced solid tumor such as melanoma, head and neck, liver or kidney cancer. The CDR3 DNA sequence: TGTGCCAGCAGCTTTACAGGGTTTTCCTATGGCTACACCTTC. The encoded protein is CASSFTGFSYGYTF.